This T cell receptor beta chain came from a study of vaccination effects on CD4 cells after COVID-19. As for the study in general: The second dose preceded post-vaccine samples by a median of 72 days.

Ahead of sequencing, the ViraFEST assay grew antigen-specific CD4+ T cells using viral peptide pools. Culturing for around 10 days preceded CD4+ T cell isolation. Either the BNT162b2 or mRNA-1273 vaccine was given to participants in two doses. Recipients of the vaccine had no prior SARS-CoV-2 infection and negative nucleocapsid antibodies. Each culture well received a few million PBMC. These cells were then cultured in IMDM with 9 to 10 IU/ml IL-2 and roughly 10 ug/ml peptides. The authors replaced half the medium with IL-2 medium on days 3 and 7. The V and J ends lost 5 bases and 4 bases respectively, with 22 bases between them. The CDR3 is made up of 17 amino acids. CDR1 and CDR2 from the germline V gene are SGHTA and FQGNSA. The data were produced by immunoSEQ multiplex PCR, yet TCRdb's version contains in-frame clones alone and is incomplete. Of 20,000 to 30,000 clones in the sample, around 74% were seen once.

This clone has just one count. Its antigen is as yet unknown. The rearrangement uses TRBV7-2 and TRBJ2-3; D is undetermined. The source material was CD4+ T cells from PBMCs cultured with HCoV-NL63 spike peptides, sampled after COVID-19 vaccination. The sequence was obtained from a human donor who received a COVID-19 vaccine. The CDR3, as DNA: TGTGCCAGCAGCCCGAGAGGCACCGGGTCGAGCGCAGATACGCAGTATTTT. Its translation: CASSPRGTGSSADTQYF.